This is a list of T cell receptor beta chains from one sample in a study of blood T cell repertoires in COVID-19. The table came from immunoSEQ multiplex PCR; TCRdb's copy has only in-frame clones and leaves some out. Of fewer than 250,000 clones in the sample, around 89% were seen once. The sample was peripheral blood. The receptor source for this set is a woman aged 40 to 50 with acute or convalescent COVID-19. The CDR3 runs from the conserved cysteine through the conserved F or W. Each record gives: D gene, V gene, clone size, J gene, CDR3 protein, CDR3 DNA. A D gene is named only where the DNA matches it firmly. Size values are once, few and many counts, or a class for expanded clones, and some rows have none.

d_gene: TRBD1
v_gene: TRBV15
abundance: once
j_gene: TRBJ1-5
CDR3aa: CATSTGTGEDRNQPQHF
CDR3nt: TGTGCCACCAGTACCGGGACAGGAGAGGATCGCAATCAGCCCCAGCATTTT

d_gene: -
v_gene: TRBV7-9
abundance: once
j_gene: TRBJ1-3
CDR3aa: CASSTPATGNTIYF
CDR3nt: TGTGCCAGCAGCACGCCTGCGACTGGAAACACCATATATTTT

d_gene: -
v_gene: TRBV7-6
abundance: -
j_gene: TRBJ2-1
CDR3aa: CASSSTEGSYNEQFF
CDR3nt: TGTGCCAGCAGCTCGACGGAGGGCTCCTACAATGAGCAGTTCTTC

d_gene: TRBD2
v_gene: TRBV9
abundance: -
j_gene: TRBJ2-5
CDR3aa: CASSGNSRDYAQETQYF
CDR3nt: TGTGCCAGCAGCGGGAACTCCCGGGACTATGCACAAGAGACCCAGTACTTC

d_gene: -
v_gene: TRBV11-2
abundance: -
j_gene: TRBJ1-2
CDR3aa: CASSLDQGPVYGYTF
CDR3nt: TGTGCCAGCAGCTTAGATCAGGGGCCGGTCTATGGCTACACCTTC

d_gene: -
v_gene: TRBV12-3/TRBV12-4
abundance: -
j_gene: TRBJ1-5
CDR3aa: CASTQGRNQPQHF
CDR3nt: TGTGCCAGCACACAGGGTCGGAATCAGCCCCAGCATTTT

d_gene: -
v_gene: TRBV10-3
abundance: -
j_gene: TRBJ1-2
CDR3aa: CAISESRGIYGYTF
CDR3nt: TGTGCCATCAGTGAGTCACGGGGAATCTATGGCTACACCTTC

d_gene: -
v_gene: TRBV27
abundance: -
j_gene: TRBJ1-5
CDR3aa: CASSLSGGGAGVLDQPQHF
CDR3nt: TGTGCCAGCAGTTTATCAGGAGGGGGGGCAGGGGTCCTCGATCAGCCCCAGCATTTT

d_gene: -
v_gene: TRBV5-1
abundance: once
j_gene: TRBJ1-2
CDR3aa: CASSLAGREYGYTF
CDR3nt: TGCGCCAGCAGCTTGGCCGGCAGGGAATATGGCTACACCTTC

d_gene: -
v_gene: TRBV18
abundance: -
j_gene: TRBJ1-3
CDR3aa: CASSPNRSVGNTIYF
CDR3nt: TGTGCCAGCTCACCCAACCGCTCAGTTGGAAACACCATATATTTT

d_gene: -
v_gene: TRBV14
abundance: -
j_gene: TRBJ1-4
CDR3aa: CASSPRRANKEKLFF
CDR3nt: TGTGCCAGCAGCCCCAGGAGGGCGAATAAGGAAAAACTGTTTTTT

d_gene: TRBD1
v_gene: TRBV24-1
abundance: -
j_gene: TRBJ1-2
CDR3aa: CATSAGGNYGYTF
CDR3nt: TGTGCCACCAGTGCAGGGGGTAACTATGGCTACACCTTC

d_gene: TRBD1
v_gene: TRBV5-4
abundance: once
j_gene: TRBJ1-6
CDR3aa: CASSTLTGRLNSPLHF
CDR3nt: TGTGCCAGCAGCACTTTGACAGGGAGGCTCAATTCACCCCTCCACTTT

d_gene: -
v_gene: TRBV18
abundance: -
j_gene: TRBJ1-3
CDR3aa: CASSPNAGWTSGNTIYF
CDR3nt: TGTGCCAGCTCACCAAACGCGGGGTGGACATCTGGAAACACCATATATTTT

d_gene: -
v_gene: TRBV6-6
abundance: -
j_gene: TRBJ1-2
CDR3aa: CASSYKQARDYGYTF
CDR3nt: TGTGCCAGCAGTTACAAGCAGGCCAGGGACTATGGCTACACCTTC

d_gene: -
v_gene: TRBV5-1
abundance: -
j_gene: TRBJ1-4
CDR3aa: CASSSSGDPNEKLFF
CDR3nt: TGCGCCAGCAGCTCCTCAGGGGACCCTAATGAAAAACTGTTTTTT

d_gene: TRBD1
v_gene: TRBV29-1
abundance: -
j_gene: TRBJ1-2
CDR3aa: CSVRGQSNYGYTF
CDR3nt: TGCAGCGTTCGGGGACAGTCTAACTATGGCTACACCTTC

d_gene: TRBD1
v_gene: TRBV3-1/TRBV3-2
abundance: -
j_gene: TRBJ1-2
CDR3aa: CASSQTTGQGWDGYTF
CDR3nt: TGTGCCAGCAGCCAAACGACGGGACAGGGGTGGGATGGCTACACCTTC

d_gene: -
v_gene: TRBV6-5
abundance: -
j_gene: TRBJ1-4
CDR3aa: CASSYINNPGSKLFF
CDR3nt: TGTGCCAGCAGTTACATCAACAACCCAGGGTCAAAACTGTTTTTT

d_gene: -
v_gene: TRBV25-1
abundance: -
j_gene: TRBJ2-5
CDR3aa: CASSGLRRGQETQYF
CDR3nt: TGTGCCAGCAGTGGCTTACGCCGGGGCCAAGAGACCCAGTACTTC

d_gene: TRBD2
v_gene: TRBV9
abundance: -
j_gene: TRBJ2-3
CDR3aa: CASSVLSGGAMDTQYF
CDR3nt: TGTGCCAGCAGCGTTCTGAGCGGGGGGGCGATGGATACGCAGTATTTT

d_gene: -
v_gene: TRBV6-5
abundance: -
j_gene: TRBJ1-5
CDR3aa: CASIISASGQPQHF
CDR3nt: TGTGCCAGCATAATTAGCGCGAGTGGTCAGCCCCAGCATTTT

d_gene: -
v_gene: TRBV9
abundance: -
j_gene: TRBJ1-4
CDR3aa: CASSARAGAYNEKLFF
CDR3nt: TGTGCCAGCAGCGCACGGGCTGGGGCCTACAATGAAAAACTGTTTTTT

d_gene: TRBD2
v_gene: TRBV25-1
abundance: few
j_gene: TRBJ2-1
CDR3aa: CASSEGNERGGYEQFF
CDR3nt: TGTGCCAGCAGTGAGGGTAATGAGCGGGGGGGCTATGAGCAGTTCTTC

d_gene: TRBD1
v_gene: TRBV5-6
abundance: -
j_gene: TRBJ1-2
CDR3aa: CASSVPGQLFNYGYTF
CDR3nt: TGTGCCAGCAGCGTCCCGGGACAGCTGTTTAACTATGGCTACACCTTC

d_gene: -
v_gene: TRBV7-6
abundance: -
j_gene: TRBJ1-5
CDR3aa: CASSLVEGGNQPQHF
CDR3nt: TGTGCCAGCAGCTTAGTAGAAGGGGGCAATCAGCCCCAGCATTTT

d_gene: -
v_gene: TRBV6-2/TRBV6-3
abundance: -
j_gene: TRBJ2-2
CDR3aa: CASSPRRPPHTGELFF
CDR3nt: TGTGCCAGCAGTCCGAGGCGTCCTCCCCACACCGGGGAGCTGTTTTTT

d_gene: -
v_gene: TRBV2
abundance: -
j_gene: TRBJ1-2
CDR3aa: CASSPRERSYGYTF
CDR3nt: TGTGCCAGCAGTCCCCGGGAGAGGTCTTATGGCTACACCTTC

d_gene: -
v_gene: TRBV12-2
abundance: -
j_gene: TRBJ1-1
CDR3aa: CASRGPGQKRGTEAFF
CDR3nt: TGTGCAAGTCGGGGCCCGGGACAGAAAAGGGGCACTGAAGCTTTCTTT

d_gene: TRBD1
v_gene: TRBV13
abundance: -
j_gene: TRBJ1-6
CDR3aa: CASSSRTGGKGSPLHF
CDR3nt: TGTGCCAGCAGCTCGAGGACAGGGGGGAAGGGTTCACCCCTCCACTTT

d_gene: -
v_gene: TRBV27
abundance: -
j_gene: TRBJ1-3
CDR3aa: CASSSRPTPGSGNTIYF
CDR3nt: TGTGCCAGCAGTTCCCGCCCAACCCCAGGCTCTGGAAACACCATATATTTT

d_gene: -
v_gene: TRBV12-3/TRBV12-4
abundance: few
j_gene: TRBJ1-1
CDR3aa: CASSLENRKAFF
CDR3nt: TGTGCCAGCAGTTTAGAAAACAGGAAAGCTTTCTTT

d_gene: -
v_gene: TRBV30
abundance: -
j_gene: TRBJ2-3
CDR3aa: CAWSHTDTQYF
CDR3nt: TGTGCCTGGAGCCACACAGATACGCAGTATTTT

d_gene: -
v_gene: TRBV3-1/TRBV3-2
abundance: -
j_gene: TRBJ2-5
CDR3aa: CASSQAVLGQETQYF
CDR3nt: TGTGCCAGCAGCCAAGCGGTCCTAGGCCAAGAGACCCAGTACTTC

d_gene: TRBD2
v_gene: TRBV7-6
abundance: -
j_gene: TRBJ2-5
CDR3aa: CASRGSGAQMGTQYF
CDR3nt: TGTGCCAGCAGAGGTAGCGGGGCCCAGATGGGGACCCAGTACTTC

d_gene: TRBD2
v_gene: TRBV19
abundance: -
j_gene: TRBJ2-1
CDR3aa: CASSIGASGGTYNEQFF
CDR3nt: TGTGCCAGTAGTATAGGTGCTAGCGGGGGGACCTACAATGAGCAGTTCTTC

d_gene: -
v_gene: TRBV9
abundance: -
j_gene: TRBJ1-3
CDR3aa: CASSVGGGSGNTIYF
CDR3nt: TGTGCCAGCAGCGTAGGGGGGGGCTCTGGAAACACCATATATTTT

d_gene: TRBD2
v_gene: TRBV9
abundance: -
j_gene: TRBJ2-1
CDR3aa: CASSDKTSGDHNEQFF
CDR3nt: TGTGCCAGCAGCGATAAGACTAGCGGGGATCATAATGAGCAGTTCTTC

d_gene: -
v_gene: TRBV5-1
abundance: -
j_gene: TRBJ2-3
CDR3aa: CASSLFGGSSTDTQYF
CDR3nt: TGCGCCAGCAGCTTGTTCGGAGGATCTAGCACAGATACGCAGTATTTT

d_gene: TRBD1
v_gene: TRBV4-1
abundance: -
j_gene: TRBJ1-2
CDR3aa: CASSQDPGDRLTGYTF
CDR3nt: TGCGCCAGCAGCCAAGATCCAGGGGACAGGTTAACCGGCTACACCTTC

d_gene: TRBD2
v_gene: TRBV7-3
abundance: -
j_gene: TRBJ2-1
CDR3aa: CASSPGGPESYNEQFF
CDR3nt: TGTGCCAGCAGCCCGGGGGGGCCTGAGTCCTACAATGAGCAGTTCTTC

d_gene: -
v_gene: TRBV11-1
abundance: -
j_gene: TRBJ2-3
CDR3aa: CASTPNQGGTDTQYF
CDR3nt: TGTGCCAGCACCCCGAATCAGGGTGGCACAGATACGCAGTATTTT

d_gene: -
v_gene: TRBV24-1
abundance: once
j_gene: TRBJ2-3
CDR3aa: CATSDSGGRDTQYF
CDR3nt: TGTGCCACCAGTGATTCAGGGGGGCGAGATACGCAGTATTTT

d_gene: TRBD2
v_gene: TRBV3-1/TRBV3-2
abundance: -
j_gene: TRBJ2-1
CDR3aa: CASLGTSGVNEQFF
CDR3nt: TGTGCCAGCCTCGGGACTAGCGGGGTTAATGAGCAGTTCTTC

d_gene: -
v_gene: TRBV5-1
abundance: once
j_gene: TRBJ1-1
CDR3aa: CASSLQGGGTEAFF
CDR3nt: TGCGCCAGCAGCTTACAGGGCGGGGGCACTGAAGCTTTCTTT

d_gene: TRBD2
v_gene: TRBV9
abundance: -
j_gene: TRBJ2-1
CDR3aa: CASTSGGTEQFF
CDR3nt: TGTGCCAGCACGTCCGGGGGGACTGAGCAGTTCTTC

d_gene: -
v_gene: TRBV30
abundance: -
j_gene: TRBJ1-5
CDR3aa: CAWSRRGRISNQPQHF
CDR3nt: TGTGCCTGGAGCCGGAGAGGAAGAATTAGCAATCAGCCCCAGCATTTT

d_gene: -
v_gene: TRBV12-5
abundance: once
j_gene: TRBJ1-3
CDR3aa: CASGPTVSGNTIYF
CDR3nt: TGTGCTAGTGGTCCGACAGTCTCTGGAAACACCATATATTTT

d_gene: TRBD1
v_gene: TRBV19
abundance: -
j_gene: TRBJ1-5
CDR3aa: CASRQGGSNQPQHF
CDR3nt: TGTGCCAGTAGACAGGGGGGAAGCAATCAGCCCCAGCATTTT

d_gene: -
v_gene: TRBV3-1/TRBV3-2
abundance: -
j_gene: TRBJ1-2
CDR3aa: CASSPEGGAWGGYTF
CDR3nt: TGTGCCAGCAGCCCCGAGGGAGGGGCATGGGGTGGCTACACCTTC